What follows is one T cell receptor (beta chain) and its context. The antigen remains undetermined. The data derive from a study of cytomegalovirus exposure and HLA in healthy donors. Overall study findings and caveats: The study found most TCR sequences rare, yet found some public TCRs in many donors. Most CMV-associated TCR beta chains appeared HLA-restricted in a later analysis. When the data were analyzed later, several of the most significant clusters appeared to be linked to common viral pathogens. Previously analyzed data showed that most TCR beta V segments were productive at a frequency of about 87% or about 30%.

13 Jbeta primers and 60 Vbeta primers were used for the PCR. Only in-frame clones appear in the TCRdb table, and some are missing; sequencing was by immunoSEQ multiplex PCR. Seen here are some 150,000 clones, approximately 87% observed once, and the top ten hold 1.5%. This CDR3 has 14 amino acids. V was pared by 5 bases and J by 6 bases, with 7 bases of the junction left unmatched. CDR1 and CDR2 (germline): SGHTA, FQGNSA. The TCR originated in a man between 40 and 49 years old in good health and CMV-seronegative. Sequencing was performed on PBMCs. The V and J genes are TRBV7-2 and TRBJ2-1; TRBD1 agrees at 7 bases. The CDR3 coding sequence is TGTGCCAGCAGCCCGATGGGACAGCTCAATGAGCAGTTCTTC. This codes for CASSPMGQLNEQFF.